This TCR beta chain was captured by sequencing in a study of PD-1 blockade in classical Hodgkin lymphoma. Study-level points and caveats: When set against healthy donors, newly diagnosed patients were reported to show lower baseline TCR diversity. Those achieving complete response showed baseline diversity like newly diagnosed patients.

Relapse was seen in all patients after autologous stem cell transplantation, and brentuximab vedotin exposure was variable. Complete response, partial response or progressive disease was recorded as best response. Regarding this clone: Antigen: not known.

Germline CDR1 reads GTSNPN; CDR2 reads SVGIG (reference sequence). Trimming pared 3 bases from V and 2 bases from J, leaving 10 bases between. The CDR3 contains 13 residues. Assay: immunoSEQ multiplex PCR; the TCRdb copy retains only in-frame clones and omits some. The table shows about 110,000 clones, with roughly nine tenths occurring only once. The sample consisted of peripheral blood mononuclear cells (PBMCs), taken before the second cycle of nivolumab. This receptor was identified in a human donor with classical Hodgkin lymphoma. This chain uses TRBV30 with TRBJ1-2, with D perhaps matching TRBD1 (6 bases). The chain's CDR3 is CAWRRQDNYGYTF. The CDR3 nucleotides are TGTGCCTGGAGGCGACAGGACAACTATGGCTACACCTTC.